Below, 16 T cell receptor beta chains from the same sample are listed, as sequenced in a study of blood T cell repertoires in COVID-19. The table came from immunoSEQ multiplex PCR; TCRdb's copy has only in-frame clones and leaves some out. The sample lists a few hundred thousand clones, around 84% seen once, with 6.6% in the top ten. The source material was PBMCs or T cells enriched from blood (not recorded which). These receptors came from a woman in her forties or fifties who had been exposed to COVID-19.

This clone has just a few counts. The J gene is TRBJ1-2, the V gene TRBV5-1, with 9 bases identical to TRBD1. The J segment lost 6 bases and the V segment lost 3 bases, leaving 9 bases of the junction unmatched. The CDR3 consists of 15 residues. Germline V gives CDR1 SGHRS, CDR2 YFSETQ. The CDR3 DNA follows: TGCGCCAGCAGCTCCACGGGACAGGGAAGGAATGGCTACACCTTC. This translates into CASSSTGQGRNGYTF.

On this clone itself: Since a much larger clone is just one base distant, this may be a read error. The sample has other DNA sequences that encode this CDR3 too. This sequence joins TRBV7-3 and TRBJ1-3, with unresolved D. Looked up from germline, CDR1 is SGHTA and CDR2 is FQGTGA. V lost 1 base and J 4 bases, leaving 5 bases between the germline ends. The CDR3 is 13 residues long. CDR3 protein: CASSLSGGNTIYF. The CDR3 nucleotides are TGTGCCAGCAGCTTAAGCGGGGGAAACACCATATATTTT.

The chain carries TRBV19 and TRBJ1-5, with D unclear. Germline V lookup: CDR1 LNHDA, CDR2 SQIVND (reference sequence). V lost 5 bases and J 4 bases, leaving 12 bases between the germline ends. This CDR3 comprises 14 residues. The CDR3, as DNA: TGTGCCAGTAGTCAGGTCCCGGGGAATCAGCCCCAGCATTTT. Amino acids: CASSQVPGNQPQHF. The entire variable domain, with the rest obtained from reference TRBV19 and TRBJ1-5, is as follows: DGGITQSPKYLFRKEGQNVTLSCEQNLNHDAMYWYRQDPGQGLRLIYYSQIVNDFQKGDIAEGYSVSREKKESFPLTVTSAQKNPTAFYLCASSQVPGNQPQHFGDGTRLSIL.

This chain links TRBV3-1 (or the pseudogene TRBV3-2) with TRBJ1-1; 7 positions agree with TRBD1. The CDR3 consists of 16 residues. Germline assignment: CDR1 LGHDT and CDR2 YNNKEL (reference sequence). V dropped 4 bases and J dropped 0; count of bases not matched to a gene: 8. CDR3: CASSPPGQVMNTEAFF. In DNA form, the CDR3 reads TGTGCCAGCAGCCCTCCAGGACAGGTCATGAACACTGAAGCTTTCTTT.

This chain uses TRBV19 with TRBJ1-1, with 7 bases lining up with TRBD1. With V trimmed by 4 bases and J by 5 bases, 10 bases remained unmatched. The germline V gene encodes CDR1 LNHDA and CDR2 SQIVND (reference sequence). The CDR3 is 15 amino acids. The CDR3 DNA follows: TGTGCCAGTAGTAGAGGGGCTAGGGGGCCAACTGAAGCTTTCTTT. Translated, it gives CASSRGARGPTEAFF.

The chain couples TRBV9 to TRBJ2-1; 10 bases are shared with TRBD2. There are 17 residues in the CDR3. Germline V gives CDR1 SGDLS, CDR2 YYNGEE. The V and J ends lost 0 bases and 0 bases, in that order; junction bases with no gene match: 3. This CDR3 reads CASSVEAGGLSYNEQFF. CDR3 nucleotides: TGTGCCAGCAGCGTAGAAGCGGGGGGGCTCTCCTACAATGAGCAGTTCTTC.

V usage is TRBV7-8 and J usage is TRBJ2-2; D remains ambiguous. Germline CDR1 and CDR2: SGHVS and FQNEAQ. The CDR3 has 13 residues. Between the trimmed V and J ends, which lost 3 bases and 4 bases, there was a span of 6 bases. The CDR3 reads CASSFSPTGELFF. CDR3 sequence (DNA): TGTGCCAGCAGCTTCTCCCCCACCGGGGAGCTGTTTTTT. Full variable domain (remainder filled in from reference TRBV7-8 and TRBJ2-2): GAGVSQSPRYKVAKRGQDVALRCDPISGHVSLFWYQQALGQGPEFLTYFQNEAQLDKSGLPSDRFFAERPEGSVSTLKIQRTQQEDSAVYLCASSFSPTGELFFGEGSRLTVL.

The chain uses TRBV28 and TRBJ2-1; TRBD2 is a possible D gene (6 bases). Trimming left V 8 bases short and J 2 bases short, with 22 bases between. The V gene's germline CDR1 is MDHEN and CDR2 SYDVKM. The CDR3 totals 17 residues. CDR3 residues: CASPPSLWTTTYNEQFF. CDR3 sequence (DNA): TGTGCCAGCCCCCCTTCTCTATGGACTACCACCTACAATGAGCAGTTCTTC. The whole variable domain, remainder taken from reference TRBV28 and TRBJ2-1, is DVKVTQSSRYLVKRTGEKVFLECVQDMDHENMFWYRQDPGLGLRLIYFSYDVKMKEKGDIPEGYSVSREKKERFSLILESASTNQTSMYLCASPPSLWTTTYNEQFFGPGTRLTVL.

CDR3 amino acids: CASRARQGTGDTQYF. CDR3 nucleotides: TGCGCCAGCAGGGCAAGACAGGGAACAGGAGATACGCAGTATTTT. The chain joins TRBV10-2 to TRBJ2-3; 7 nucleotides align to TRBD1. J was trimmed by 5 bases and V by 6 bases; bases with no gene match: 11. This CDR3 is 15 amino acids long. The V gene's germline CDR1 is WSHSY and CDR2 SAAADI.

The rearrangement uses TRBV7-9 and TRBJ1-6; D is perhaps TRBD1 (5 bases). CDR3 length: 16 residues. In germline, CDR1 is SEHNR, CDR2 FQNEAQ (reference sequence). The V end lost 5 bases, the J end lost 0 bases, and 11 bases lay between the germline ends. The CDR3 loop reads CASSRGTSSYNSPLHF. The DNA for the CDR3 is TGTGCCAGCAGCCGCGGGACCAGCTCCTATAATTCACCCCTCCACTTT.

V usage is TRBV6-5 and J usage is TRBJ1-4, with TRBD1 matching over 9 bases. This CDR3 contains 15 residues. CDR1 is MNHEY and CDR2 is SVGAGI in the germline V gene. V was clipped by 2 bases and J by 8 bases; unmatched bases: 6. As DNA, the CDR3 is TGTGCCAGCAGTTACGGGGGACAGGGACGGGAAAAACTGTTTTTT. Residues: CASSYGGQGREKLFF.

The chain couples TRBV25-1 to TRBJ1-1; 7 bases are shared with TRBD1. Germline trimming cut 6 bases from V and 4 bases from J; bases unmatched to any gene: 5. The CDR3 extends over 13 amino acids. Germline V gene lookup returns CDR1 MGHDK and CDR2 SYGVNS. CDR3 loop: CASSLGTVTEAFF. CDR3 bases: TGTGCCAGCAGCTTAGGGACAGTCACTGAAGCTTTCTTT. The full variable domain, with the rest looked up from reference TRBV25-1 and TRBJ1-1, is EADIYQTPRYLVIGTGKKITLECSQTMGHDKMYWYQQDPGMELHLIHYSYGVNSTEKGDLSSESTVSRIRTEHFPLTLESARPSHTSQYLCASSLGTVTEAFFGQGTRLTVV.

The J gene is TRBJ1-3, the V gene TRBV2; TRBD1 aligns across 7 bases. The CDR3 spans 18 residues. Germline lookup yields CDR1 SNHLY and CDR2 FYNNEI. The J segment lost 0 bases and the V segment lost 3 bases, leaving 11 bases of the junction unmatched. CDR3 coding DNA: TGTGCCAGCAGTGACAGTCGACAGGGCCTGCCCTCTGGAAACACCATATATTTT. It yields the protein CASSDSRQGLPSGNTIYF.

Written as DNA, the CDR3 is TGTGCCAGCAGCTTAGGGCGGGGGGGCCTAGAGACCCAGTACTTC. Amino acid sequence: CASSLGRGGLETQYF. The chain carries TRBV7-8 and TRBJ2-5, with 9 bases fitting TRBD2. V dropped 1 base and J dropped 4; count of bases not matched to a gene: 4. The germline gives CDR1 SGHVS, CDR2 FQNEAQ. This CDR3 has 15 amino acids. Full variable domain (rest looked up from reference TRBV7-8 and TRBJ2-5): GAGVSQSPRYKVAKRGQDVALRCDPISGHVSLFWYQQALGQGPEFLTYFQNEAQLDKSGLPSDRFFAERPEGSVSTLKIQRTQQEDSAVYLCASSLGRGGLETQYFGPGTRLLVL.

The rearrangement links TRBV7-8 to TRBJ1-2, with D maybe TRBD1 (6 bases). In germline, CDR1 is SGHVS, CDR2 FQNEAQ. The CDR3 contains 15 residues. V was trimmed by 1 base and J by 5 bases, leaving 14 bases between them. The chain's CDR3 is CASSLGGAGEYGYTF. Written as DNA, the CDR3 is TGTGCCAGCAGCTTAGGGGGAGCAGGGGAGTATGGCTACACCTTC.

The CDR3 sequence: CASGLGTGAGYTF. In DNA, the CDR3 is TGTGCTAGTGGTTTGGGGACAGGAGCTGGCTACACCTTC. V gene TRBV12-5 combines with J gene TRBJ1-2; TRBD1 matches 7 bases. The CDR3 is 13 residues long. Unmatched junction bases numbered 3, after V lost 1 base and J lost 7 bases. Germline CDR1 reads LGHNT; CDR2 reads FRNRAP.